This T cell receptor beta chain was retrieved from a study of identical twins. The CDR3 covers 15 residues. V lost 1 base to trimming and J lost 7 bases, with 11 bases between them. The germline V gene encodes CDR1 SGHTA and CDR2 FQGNSA. MiXCR, run by TCRdb on the 5' RACE reads, gives a single entry per CDR3 protein. Among approximately 190,000 distinct CDR3 sequences listed, 15% to 20% were seen once. In addition, the sample was reused for a study of T cells expressing NK-cell markers. Per that paper: Four donors likewise had their CD3+CD56-NKG2C+ fraction led by these clonotypes. No clear determination of HCMV specificity was made for expanded NKG2C+ T cell clones.

Specimen: CD8+ T cells sorted from blood. The chain carries TRBV7-2 and TRBJ1-6; D may be TRBD1 (5 bases). This clonotype was obtained from a woman aged 18-29 years in good health. DNA of the CDR3: TGTGCCAGCAGCTTAGTAGGGGCGGGGAATTCACCCCTCCACTTT. It encodes CASSLVGAGNSPLHF.